This passage covers 30 T cell receptor beta chains from one sample sequenced in a study of monozygotic twins with inflammatory bowel disease. TCRdb re-called the 5' RACE reads, yielding one record per CDR3 amino acid sequence without DNA. This repertoire includes some 170,000 distinct CDR3 sequences. The sequenced sample was blood. These TCRs come from a human donor with ulcerative colitis or Crohn's disease, or a healthy co-twin of an affected twin (not recorded which).

The V and J genes are TRBV5-1 and TRBJ1-5; without DNA, the TCRdb call of TRBD1 cannot be checked. The CDR3 sequence is 15 residues long. Germline V gene lookup returns CDR1 SGHRS and CDR2 YFSETQ. This CDR3 reads CASSLAGGENQPQHF.

The J gene is TRBJ1-1, the V gene TRBV6-5. This CDR3 spans 14 amino acids. In germline, CDR1 is MNHEY, CDR2 SVGAGI. The CDR3 loop is CASSYSLEGTEAFF.

J is TRBJ2-1 and V is TRBV5-1; TCRdb's assignment of TRBD1 cannot be checked, as there is no DNA. CDR3 length equals 15 residues. The germline gives CDR1 SGHRS, CDR2 YFSETQ. The CDR3 reads CASSNPQGARDEQFF. The entire variable domain, with the rest obtained from reference TRBV5-1 and TRBJ2-1, is as follows: KAGVTQTPRYLIKTRGQQVTLSCSPISGHRSVSWYQQTPGQGLQFLFEYFSETQRNKGNFPGRFSGRQFSNSRSEMNVSTLELGDSALYLCASSNPQGARDEQFFGPGTRLTVL.

The rearrangement uses TRBV28 and TRBJ2-3; without DNA, the TCRdb call of TRBD1 cannot be checked. The CDR3 loop spans 16 amino acids. Germline V gene sequence: CDR1 MDHEN, CDR2 SYDVKM. CDR3: CASSSADSPSTDTQYF.

The chain couples TRBV7-9 to TRBJ1-5. The CDR3 sequence is 13 residues long. Germline CDR1 is SEHNR and CDR2 is FQNEAQ (reference sequence). CDR3 region: CASAAGEGQPQHF.

This chain joins TRBV5-1 and TRBJ1-1. The CDR3 is made up of 15 amino acids. In germline, CDR1 is SGHRS, CDR2 YFSETQ. The CDR3 region is CASSLERGENTEAFF.

This chain connects TRBV7-9 to TRBJ2-1; TCRdb returns TRBD2, unconfirmable since there is no DNA. CDR3 size: 15 residues. In germline, CDR1 is SEHNR, CDR2 FQNEAQ (reference sequence). Here the CDR3 reads CASSLSGGSYNEQFF.

The rearrangement joins TRBV7-2 to TRBJ1-1; TCRdb lists TRBD1, though no DNA is available to test this call. The CDR3 contains 14 residues. CDR1 is SGHTA and CDR2 is FQGNSA in the germline V gene. Here the CDR3 reads CASSGTGGSTEAFF.

The chain carries TRBV20-1 and TRBJ1-5; the TRBD1 assignment by TCRdb is unverifiable without DNA. Looked up from germline, CDR1 is DFQATT and CDR2 is SNEGSKA (reference sequence). This CDR3 region has 16 residues. The CDR3 loop reads CSAPWDISYSNQPQHF.

This chain uses TRBV7-2 with TRBJ2-7; TCRdb names TRBD2, which stays unverified in the absence of DNA. Germline values: CDR1 SGHTA, CDR2 FQGNSA. The CDR3 sequence is 14 residues long. CDR3 amino acids: CASSSSGNGVEQYF.

V and J are TRBV5-1 and TRBJ1-6. This CDR3 contains 18 residues. Germline V lookup: CDR1 SGHRS, CDR2 YFSETQ. The CDR3 sequence: CASSPRLTGGDSNSPLHF.

CDR3 residues: CSAGAAPSGQPYEQYF. The chain links TRBV20-1 to TRBJ2-7; TCRdb gives TRBD2 as the D gene, but with no DNA this cannot be confirmed. The CDR3 covers 16 residues. Germline V gene lookup returns CDR1 DFQATT and CDR2 SNEGSKA (reference sequence).

The rearrangement uses TRBV5-4 and TRBJ2-5; the D call from TCRdb, TRBD1, cannot be confirmed without DNA. Per the germline V gene, CDR1 is SGHNT and CDR2 is YYREEE (reference sequence). The CDR3 is 15 amino acids. The CDR3 sequence: CASSGRDPTAETQYF. Filled out from reference TRBV5-4 and TRBJ2-5, the complete variable domain reads ETGVTQSPTHLIKTRGQQVTLRCSSQSGHNTVSWYQQALGQGPQFIFQYYREEENGRGNFPPRFSGLQFPNYSSELNVNALELDDSALYLCASSGRDPTAETQYFGPGTRLLVL.

The chain links TRBV4-1 to TRBJ2-2; there is no DNA to check the TCRdb D call of TRBD2. Germline lookup yields CDR1 MGHRA and CDR2 YSYEKL. CDR3 length equals 17 residues. The CDR3 reads CASSQGSGRNLRRELFF.

The rearrangement links TRBV28 to TRBJ1-1. Germline V CDR1 and CDR2: MDHEN, SYDVKM. The CDR3 has 15 residues. The CDR3 reads CASSIPGRRDTEAFF. The entire variable domain, with the rest obtained from reference TRBV28 and TRBJ1-1, is as follows: DVKVTQSSRYLVKRTGEKVFLECVQDMDHENMFWYRQDPGLGLRLIYFSYDVKMKEKGDIPEGYSVSREKKERFSLILESASTNQTSMYLCASSIPGRRDTEAFFGQGTRLTVV.

The chain has TRBV5-1 and TRBJ2-6; without DNA, the TCRdb call of TRBD1 cannot be checked. Germline CDR1 is SGHRS and CDR2 is YFSETQ. The CDR3 consists of 16 residues. The CDR3 sequence is CASSSTGLSGANVLTF.

The chain is built from TRBV27 and TRBJ2-1; the TCRdb D gene call, TRBD2, has no DNA to confirm it. Germline CDR1 MNHEY, CDR2 SMNVEV (reference sequence). The CDR3 covers 14 residues. The CDR3 loop is CASSRAGGNNEQFF.

The CDR3 spells CASSLVETYEQYF. The chain carries TRBV5-6 and TRBJ2-7. The germline V gene encodes CDR1 SGHDT and CDR2 YYEEEE. The CDR3 runs to 13 residues.

The chain is built from TRBV12-3 or TRBV12-4 and TRBJ2-7. This CDR3 is built from 13 residues. CDR3 amino acids: CASRAVAPSQQYF.

The rearrangement joins TRBV18 to TRBJ2-7; TCRdb returns TRBD2, unconfirmable since there is no DNA. Germline CDR1 KGHSH, CDR2 LQKENI. The CDR3 totals 13 residues. This chain's CDR3 is CASSPLGGNEQYF.

The V call is TRBV5-5, the J call TRBJ2-6; TCRdb's D call, TRBD2, is unchecked because there is no DNA. The germline V gene encodes CDR1 SGHKS and CDR2 YYEKEE (reference sequence). The CDR3 length is 18 residues. The CDR3 protein is CASSTRVRAWSGANVLTF.

This chain uses TRBV19 with TRBJ1-5; lacking DNA, the TRBD1 call made by TCRdb goes unchecked. Germline V gives CDR1 LNHDA, CDR2 SQIVND (reference sequence). The CDR3 has 15 amino acids. CDR3 protein: CASTPGGYSNQPQHF.

Measured by frequency, this clonotype is medium-sized. The J gene is TRBJ2-7, the V gene TRBV20-1. The CDR3 extends over 13 amino acids. Germline loops: CDR1 DFQATT, CDR2 SNEGSKA (reference sequence). The CDR3: CSALSSGAYEQYF.

The chain joins TRBV12-3 or TRBV12-4 to TRBJ2-1; TCRdb returns TRBD1, unconfirmable since there is no DNA. The CDR3 spans 16 residues. CDR3 amino acids: CASSMPGTISYNEQFF.

The rearrangement links TRBV7-2 to TRBJ2-1; checking the TCRdb D call of TRBD2 is not possible without DNA. This CDR3 has 16 residues. CDR1 SGHTA and CDR2 FQGNSA come from the germline V gene. This CDR3 reads CASSPKVTSGIHEQFF.

The chain couples TRBV7-2 to TRBJ1-2; TCRdb proposes TRBD1, but this gene call is untestable without DNA. Germline V gene sequence: CDR1 SGHTA, CDR2 FQGNSA. The CDR3 covers 16 residues. The CDR3 region is CASSLEAGGSNYGYTF.

The chain carries TRBV29-1 and TRBJ2-7; the D call of TRBD2 rests on TCRdb alone, since no DNA is present to check it. Germline V lookup: CDR1 SQVTM, CDR2 ANQGSEA. The CDR3 length is 12 residues. The CDR3 spells CSVLFPGGGQYF.

The chain's CDR3 is CASSRSGANTGELFF. V and J are TRBV27 and TRBJ2-2. CDR3 length equals 15 residues. The germline CDR1 and CDR2 sequences are MNHEY and SMNVEV (reference sequence).

The genes are TRBV6-5 and TRBJ2-3; TCRdb calls TRBD2, which cannot be checked without DNA. Germline V lookup: CDR1 MNHEY, CDR2 SVGAGI. The CDR3 totals 19 residues. This CDR3 reads CASSYPTSGRATSTDTQYF.

The chain links TRBV19 to TRBJ1-5; TCRdb's D call, TRBD1, is unchecked because there is no DNA. Looked up from germline, CDR1 is LNHDA and CDR2 is SQIVND (reference sequence). The CDR3 spans 15 residues. The CDR3: CASSNPGEANQPQHF.